The 16 T cell receptor beta chains below come from one sample, sequenced in a study of cytomegalovirus exposure and HLA in healthy donors. Amplification used 60 Vbeta primers and 13 Jbeta primers. Sequencing used immunoSEQ multiplex PCR; TCRdb keeps in-frame clones, though not all of them. The sample carries 95,000 to 100,000 clones, 76% recorded once. The sample taken for sequencing was PBMCs. Receptors originate from a man aged 35 to 55 in good health and CMV-seronegative.

The genes are TRBV6-5 and TRBJ2-7, with D perhaps matching TRBD1 (6 bases). V gave up 0 bases and J gave up 5 bases, with 11 bases separating them. CDR1 and CDR2 from the germline V gene are MNHEY and SVGAGI. The CDR3 contains 14 residues. The CDR3 bases are TGTGCCAGCAGTTACTCTTTAGGGGGTGACGAGCAGTACTTC. Translating gives CASSYSLGGDEQYF.

The V and J genes are TRBV2 and TRBJ2-5, with D tentatively TRBD1 (5 bases). The V gene lost 2 bases and the J gene lost 4 bases, with 14 bases spanning the gap. There are 15 residues in the CDR3. Per germline, CDR1 SNHLY and CDR2 FYNNEI. CDR3 loop: CASSERTIGTETQYF. The CDR3 bases are TGTGCCAGCAGTGAACGGACAATTGGTACAGAGACCCAGTACTTC.

V is TRBV7-8 and J is TRBJ1-1, with no clear D. The germline gives CDR1 SGHVS, CDR2 FQNEAQ. This CDR3 has 15 residues. V gave up 1 base and J gave up 0 bases, with 9 bases separating them. The CDR3 sequence is CASSLVSSVNTEAFF. Here the CDR3 DNA reads TGTGCCAGCAGCTTAGTTAGCAGCGTGAACACTGAAGCTTTCTTT.

The V and J genes are TRBV19 and TRBJ2-3, with a weak D call TRBD2 (5 bases). The CDR3 loop spans 15 amino acids. The ends were cut back, 5 bases at V and 4 bases at J, with 16 bases in the middle. Germline values: CDR1 LNHDA, CDR2 SQIVND (reference sequence). DNA for the CDR3: TGTGCCAGTAGTCCAACGGGAAGTCCCGCAGATACGCAGTATTTT. Translation: CASSPTGSPADTQYF.

The rearrangement uses TRBV28 and TRBJ2-5; 7 bases are shared with TRBD2. This CDR3 region has 16 residues. The J segment lost 1 base and the V segment lost 8 bases, leaving 13 bases of the junction unmatched. The germline V gene has CDR1 MDHEN and CDR2 SYDVKM. The CDR3, as DNA: TGTGCCAGCGTCCGAGGGAGGGTCCCCCGCCAAGAGACCCAGTACTTC. Its translation is CASVRGRVPRQETQYF.

Comments on this clone: One junction end does not reproduce the germline sequence, and a read error may be involved. The J gene is TRBJ1-2, the V gene TRBV7-9; TRBD1 matches 7 bases. CDR1 and CDR2 (germline): SEHNR, FQNEAQ (reference sequence). This CDR3 contains 17 residues. CDR3 DNA sequence: TGTTCCAGCAGCTTTAACAGGGGCCGCGCACCTAACTATGGCTACACCTTC. Encoded protein: CSSSFNRGRAPNYGYTF.

J is TRBJ2-6 and V is TRBV9; the D is unclear. CDR1 SGDLS and CDR2 YYNGEE come from the germline V gene. The CDR3 has 13 amino acids. The V and J ends lost 4 bases and 3 bases respectively, with 5 bases between them. The CDR3 bases are TGTGCCAGCAGCTCTCTTGGGGCCAACGTCCTGACTTTC. It specifies CASSSLGANVLTF.

V usage is TRBV9 and J usage is TRBJ2-1; 11 positions match TRBD2. The germline gives CDR1 SGDLS, CDR2 YYNGEE. V was pared by 3 bases and J by 8 bases, with 7 bases of the junction left unmatched. The CDR3 is made up of 15 amino acids. CDR3 nucleotides: TGTGCCAGCAGCGCTACTAGCGGGAGTTTAGATGAGCAGTTCTTC. This encodes CASSATSGSLDEQFF. Based on the CDR3 plus reference TRBV9 and TRBJ2-1, the full variable domain is DSGVTQTPKHLITATGQRVTLRCSPRSGDLSVYWYQQSLDQGLQFLIQYYNGEERAKGNILERFSAQQFPDLHSELNLSSLELGDSALYFCASSATSGSLDEQFFGPGTRLTVL.

As DNA, the CDR3 is TGTGCCAGCAGCTCCACAGGGAACACTGAAGCTTTCTTT. It yields the protein CASSSTGNTEAFF. V and J are TRBV7-9 and TRBJ1-1; perhaps TRBD1 as D (5 bases). V lost 4 bases, J lost 1 base, and 7 bases lay in between. The CDR3 extends over 13 amino acids. The germline V gene encodes CDR1 SEHNR and CDR2 FQNEAQ (reference sequence).

This clone was counted a few times. The chain is built from TRBV5-1 and TRBJ1-1; weak D call: TRBD1 (6 bases). V lost 4 bases and J 6 bases, leaving 16 bases between the germline ends. CDR1 is SGHRS and CDR2 is YFSETQ in the germline V gene. The CDR3 runs 14 residues. CDR3 DNA: TGCGCCAGCAGCCACCTTTTGACAGGATCTGAAGCTTTCTTT. Translated, it gives CASSHLLTGSEAFF.

The chain links TRBV5-4 to TRBJ2-5, with TRBD1 as a possible D gene (5 bases). The J call may be in error: the DNA end matches TRBJ2-7 better. Per the germline V gene, CDR1 is SGHNT and CDR2 is YYREEE (reference sequence). This CDR3 has 14 residues. DNA for the CDR3: TGTGCCAGCAGCTTGGGGGGCGGAAACTACGAGCAGTACTTC. Its protein is CASSLGGGNYEQYF.

The V call is TRBV7-9, the J call TRBJ2-3; no firm D call. The V gene's germline CDR1 is SEHNR and CDR2 FQNEAQ (reference sequence). V was clipped by 1 base and J by 0 bases, with 8 bases between them. The CDR3 extends over 15 amino acids. This CDR3 reads CASSLGGPSTDTQYF. The CDR3 coding sequence is TGTGCCAGCAGCTTAGGAGGTCCTAGCACAGATACGCAGTATTTT.

V and J are TRBV4-1 and TRBJ2-1; maybe TRBD2 (6 bases). The germline gives CDR1 MGHRA, CDR2 YSYEKL. Trimming shortened V by 6 bases and J by 1 base, and 16 bases separated the two germline ends. The CDR3 consists of 16 residues. The CDR3 sequence: CASRPIAGRSYNEQFF. DNA of the CDR3: TGCGCCAGCAGACCCATTGCGGGGAGATCCTACAATGAGCAGTTCTTC.

V is TRBV6-5 and J is TRBJ1-6; D not resolved. Trimming removed 2 bases at V and 4 bases at J, with 9 bases between. Germline CDR1 MNHEY, CDR2 SVGAGI. This CDR3 comprises 15 residues. CDR3 coding DNA: TGTGCCAGCAGTTACGCCACAAGATATAATTCACCCCTCCACTTT. Translated: CASSYATRYNSPLHF.

The genes are TRBV4-1 and TRBJ2-2; 14 positions agree with TRBD2. V dropped 2 bases and J dropped 5; count of bases not matched to a gene: 10. This CDR3 is 19 amino acids long. From germline, CDR1 is MGHRA and CDR2 YSYEKL. The CDR3 here is CASSQRTSGRIVGTGELFF. The DNA for the CDR3 is TGCGCCAGCAGCCAAAGGACTAGCGGGAGGATAGTCGGAACCGGGGAGCTGTTTTTT.

The chain joins TRBV5-6 to TRBJ2-7, with D perhaps matching TRBD1 (6 bases). The ends were cut back, 0 bases at V and 1 base at J, with 11 bases in the middle. The CDR3 is 15 amino acids. CDR1 is SGHDT and CDR2 is YYEEEE in the germline V gene. The CDR3 reads CASSLGRGISYEQYF. The CDR3 bases are TGTGCCAGCAGCTTGGGCAGGGGAATTTCCTACGAGCAGTACTTC.